This TCR beta chain comes out of a study of T cell repertoires in cytomegalovirus infection. This clonotype has more than one count but fewer than ten. Its antigen remains unknown. One entry per CDR3 protein results from TCRdb running MiXCR on the reads. Here the sample spans hundreds of thousands of distinct CDR3 sequences, roughly 36% being singletons. Trimming took 9 bases from V and 3 from J, leaving 24 bases between them. Germline CDR1 reads LNHDA; CDR2 reads SQIVND (reference sequence). CDR3 length: 18 residues. This sample comprised cultured PBMCs, obtained from culture after CMV antigen stimulation. This chain joins TRBV19 and TRBJ2-6; D possibly corresponds to TRBD1 (6 bases). This TCR derives from a human donor in good health (CMV status not recorded). Some clones in this sample may be carry-over from other donors' samples. The CDR3: CASRKIRDIEVGANVLTF. In DNA form, the CDR3 reads TGTGCCAGCAGGAAAATCCGGGACATAGAGGTTGGGGCCAACGTCCTGACTTTC.